This T cell receptor beta chain comes out of a study of shared clonotypes between healthy human individuals. As for the study in general: Aged 18 to 49, the donors were a couple of women and three men. Overall study findings and caveats: With few donors, the genetic and exposure-history diversity represented was limited. Across four donors, naive CD4 shared around 5.1%, naive CD8 3% to 3.5%, memory CD4 2% to 2.5%, memory CD8 about 0.4%.

Sequencing used immunoSEQ multiplex PCR; TCRdb keeps in-frame clones, though not all of them. The top ten clones hold 24% of a sample with around 700,000 clones, 92% of them seen once. Naive CD8 populations comprised CD45RO-negative cells positively selected for CCR7, excluding terminally differentiated effector memory CD45RA+ cells. Trimming removed 0 bases at V and 4 bases at J, with 25 bases between. CDR1 SGHRS and CDR2 YFSETQ come from the germline V gene. The CDR3 covers 19 residues. Worth noting for this clone: Its antigen is not identified.

The sample consisted of naive CD8+ T cells sorted from blood. This receptor was taken from a man aged 25 to 40 in good health. The V call is TRBV5-1, the J call TRBJ1-1; possible D gene TRBD1, 6 bases. CDR3 residues: CASSLGFINSDRRTTEAFF. The CDR3 DNA reads TGCGCCAGCAGCTTGGGTTTCATTAACAGTGACAGGAGGACCACTGAAGCTTTCTTT.